The rows below give T cell receptor beta chains drawn from one sample of a study of blood T cell repertoires in COVID-19. Clones were sequenced by immunoSEQ multiplex PCR, and TCRdb holds only the in-frame ones, with some missing. This sample has about 220,000 clones; 86% occur once, and the top ten carry over 3%. Sequenced sample: PBMCs or T cells enriched from blood (not recorded which). Source of these receptors: a woman between 40 and 55 years old with acute COVID-19. CDR3s leave out the opening cysteine and the closing phenylalanine or tryptophan. A D gene is named only where the DNA matches it firmly.

>TRBJ2-7|TRBV19|TRBD1
ASSSRQGASYEQY
>TRBJ1-2|TRBV3-1/TRBV3-2|-
ASSLKPGKGYT
>TRBJ1-2|TRBV27|TRBD1
ASRITGTGGSGYT
>TRBJ2-1|TRBV11-2|TRBD1
ASSRPGQEQF
>TRBJ2-3|TRBV7-9|TRBD2
ASSTGTSGADTQY
>TRBJ1-1|TRBV2|-
ASRFYREDTEAF
>TRBJ2-6|TRBV5-6|TRBD1
ASSPVGQGFASGANVLT
>TRBJ2-5|TRBV5-4|TRBD1
ASSLAGGGYGETQY
>TRBJ2-7|TRBV5-1|TRBD2
ASSQTSGVLEQY
>TRBJ1-2|TRBV30|TRBD1
AYQQGSNYGYT
>TRBJ2-1|TRBV5-1|TRBD1
ASSLSVSPGTGAYNEQF
>TRBJ1-5|TRBV10-3|-
AISESSRDYSNQPQH